This T cell receptor beta chain was retrieved from a study of shared clonotypes between healthy human individuals. Study-wide context: Per-donor plates numbered three CD4 naive, three CD4 memory, two CD8 naive and one CD8 memory.

Study-wide points: Relative to memory subsets, naive subsets generally showed larger estimated richness.

The CDR3 is 14 amino acids. J gave up 1 base and V 3 bases, and 1 base lay outside the gene matches. Germline assignment: CDR1 SGHVS and CDR2 FQNEAQ. For this clone: Antigen specificity is unknown.

CD4+ cells underwent separation, giving CD45RA+ naive and CD45RA-negative memory subsets. The authors ran the assay at deep level. The data were produced by immunoSEQ multiplex PCR, yet TCRdb's version contains in-frame clones alone and is incomplete. Of about 1.1 million clones in the sample, 75% to 80% are singletons; the top ten hold 0.5% to 0.6%. The receptor was derived from a man aged 18 to 35 in good health. Some clones in this sample may be carry-over from other donors' samples. V and J are TRBV7-8 and TRBJ1-1; 8 nucleotides match TRBD1. Sequenced material: memory CD4+ T cells from PBMCs. As for subset: CD45RA-negative fraction. CDR3 sequence: CASSFTGGNTEAFF. Here the CDR3 DNA reads TGTGCCAGCAGCTTCACAGGGGGGAACACTGAAGCTTTCTTT.